This T cell receptor (beta chain) was retrieved from a study of TIL therapy for anti-PD-1-resistant metastatic lung cancer. Study details: Median tumor PD-L1 proportion score was approximately 5.7%. Tumors carried a median roughly 1.5 non-synonymous mutations per megabase.

Documented time point: pre-treatment sample, taken before nivolumab and TIL therapy. The immunoSEQ assay was v3. Produced via immunoSEQ multiplex PCR; TCRdb's table is partial and in-frame only. The profile shows approximately 60,000 clones, about 81% of them singletons. The V gene's germline CDR1 is SGHRS and CDR2 YFSETQ. This CDR3 has 14 amino acids. V shed 4 bases, J shed 8 bases, and the junction held 8 bases outside the gene matches. The specimen was blood, collected at baseline. The chain carries TRBV5-1 and TRBJ1-2, with 10 bases matching TRBD1. The sequence derives from a person between 30 and 79 years old with non-small cell lung cancer. The CDR3 DNA follows: TGCGCCAGCAGCACCCCCGGGACAGGGGAAGGCTACACCTTC. It is translated as CASSTPGTGEGYTF.